This record covers a single TCR beta chain. Germline V lookup: CDR1 MNHEY, CDR2 SVGAGI. V gave up 0 bases and J gave up 8 bases, with 10 bases separating them. The CDR3 loop spans 13 amino acids. This record belongs to a study of blood T cell repertoires in COVID-19. Across the whole study: The cDNA or gDNA used as material had been derived from T cells, B-cell-depleted T cells, or PBMCs.

Generated by immunoSEQ multiplex PCR, the TCRdb table keeps only in-frame clones and is missing some. This table has a few hundred thousand clones, around nine tenths appearing once. Sequencing was performed on peripheral blood. The source of this sequence is a woman in her 30s with COVID-19, enrolled during active disease. This chain joins TRBV6-5 and TRBJ1-2; possible D gene TRBD1, 6 bases. DNA of the CDR3: TGTGCCAGCAGTTACTCGAGAGGGGGAGGCTACACCTTC. This codes for CASSYSRGGGYTF.